This TCR beta chain emerged from a study of blood T cell repertoires in COVID-19. Overall study context: Collection of acute and convalescent COVID-19 samples took place in the United States, Italy and Spain.

Per the original methods: From reference gene primer amplification, estimates of nucleated cell counts were derived. Clones were read by immunoSEQ multiplex PCR, and TCRdb kept only the in-frame ones, dropping some. That table furnishes V, J and clone size, whereas the DNA furnished D and trimming. The sample consists of more than 200,000 clones, more than 75% of them appearing once. The receptor was isolated from a man aged 40-49 years who had recovered from COVID-19. The sample taken for sequencing was PBMCs or T cells enriched from blood (not recorded which).

The CDR3 spells CATRDSAYNEQFF. The CDR3 DNA follows: TGTGCCACAAGGGACAGCGCCTACAATGAGCAGTTCTTC. This chain uses TRBV24-1 with TRBJ2-1, with 7 bases identical to TRBD1. Germline CDR1 and CDR2: KGHDR and SFDVKD. This CDR3 spans 13 amino acids. The J segment lost 2 bases and the V segment lost 10 bases, leaving 4 bases of the junction unmatched.